The sequence of this TCR beta chain was determined in a study of blood T cell repertoires in COVID-19. Study information: Specimens from acute and convalescent COVID-19 originated in the United States, Italy and Spain. Nucleic acid was either cDNA or gDNA, and it came from T cells, B-cell-depleted T cells, or PBMCs.

In the original workflow: Nucleated cell counts were estimated from reference gene primer amplification. The repertoire was sequenced with immunoSEQ multiplex PCR; TCRdb's copy has only in-frame clones and lacks some. V, J and clone size derive from that table, while D and trimming were established from the DNA sequence. The sample yields roughly 260,000 clones, approximately 91% seen once. The origin of this receptor is a person aged 18 to 30 with COVID-19, enrolled during active disease. The specimen was peripheral blood.

The CDR3, as DNA: TGTGCCAGTAGTATTGGCAGGGACTTCTCAAATAGCAATCAGCCCCAGCATTTT. As protein: CASSIGRDFSNSNQPQHF. J is TRBJ1-5 and V is TRBV19, with D possibly matching TRBD1 (5 bases). This CDR3 has 18 residues. The V end lost 3 bases, the J end lost 0 bases, and 18 bases lay between the germline ends. The V gene's germline CDR1 is LNHDA and CDR2 SQIVND (reference sequence).